This T cell receptor (beta chain) came from a study of cytomegalovirus exposure and HLA in healthy donors. Overall study: T cells numbering around 180 million yielded 100 million to 120 million unique TCR beta sequences in an earlier analysis. General observations from the study: The Asian-associated ancestry cluster reportedly had fewer N-insertions than the roughly 720-donor mean in a later analysis. The authors later found HLA-associated TCR beta chains more clonally expanded than equally common others. What was likely a sequencing artifact was a cluster of highly shared sequence variants.

Trimming removed 3 bases from V and 6 bases from J; junction bases left unmatched: 4. Germline lookup yields CDR1 MNHNS and CDR2 SASEGT. The CDR3 runs 13 residues. On this clone itself: Antigen: not known.

With 60 Vbeta and 13 Jbeta primers, the PCR was carried out. Assay used: immunoSEQ multiplex PCR; TCRdb lists only in-frame clones, some missing. The data contain about 210,000 clones, 82% of them singletons. Sample: PBMCs. V is TRBV6-1 and J is TRBJ1-1, with TRBD1 matching 7 bases. This TCR was recovered from a man aged 40-50 years in good health and CMV-seropositive. The CDR3 DNA sequence: TGTGCCAGCAGTGACACAGGGGATGCTGAAGCTTTCTTT. This codes for CASSDTGDAEAFF.